The present TCR beta chain was sequenced within a study of human T cells and chemical hapten exposure. Turning to the study itself: Alopecia areata, totalis or universalis was found in mostly female patients.

Regarding this clonotype: What it binds is not known.

Whole-study results and caveats: TCRs above 1 in 1000 frequency did not change with DPC sensitization.

The time point is: patch test 3, about 24 weeks after DPC sensitization. Treatment of the sample: therapeutic diphenylcyclopropenone sensitization with weekly scalp DPC. Germline-derived CDR1 and CDR2 are SQVTM and ANQGSEA. The ends were cut back, 8 bases at V and 3 bases at J, with 17 bases in the middle. The CDR3 loop spans 14 amino acids. Single cDNA molecules in the library carried unique molecular identifiers attached during preparation. Source study methods: A typical sample had around 96,000 TCRs, with about 20,000 to 690,600 overall. A single record per CDR3 protein comes from TCRdb applying MiXCR to the RACE reads. TCRdb, not the original authors, processed these V and J calls. This sample has around 150,000 distinct CDR3 sequences, with about a quarter found just once.

This clonotype originated in a woman between 18 and 30 years old with alopecia areata. Some clones in this sample may be carry-over from other donors' samples. This rearrangement joins TRBV29-1 to TRBJ2-1; D is ambiguous. This material consisted of whole blood, taken in connection with sensitization to the hapten diphenylcyclopropenone (DPC). The CDR3 protein is CSFPSLTNYNEQFF. CDR3 in DNA: TGCAGCTTCCCGAGCCTTACTAACTACAATGAGCAGTTCTTC.